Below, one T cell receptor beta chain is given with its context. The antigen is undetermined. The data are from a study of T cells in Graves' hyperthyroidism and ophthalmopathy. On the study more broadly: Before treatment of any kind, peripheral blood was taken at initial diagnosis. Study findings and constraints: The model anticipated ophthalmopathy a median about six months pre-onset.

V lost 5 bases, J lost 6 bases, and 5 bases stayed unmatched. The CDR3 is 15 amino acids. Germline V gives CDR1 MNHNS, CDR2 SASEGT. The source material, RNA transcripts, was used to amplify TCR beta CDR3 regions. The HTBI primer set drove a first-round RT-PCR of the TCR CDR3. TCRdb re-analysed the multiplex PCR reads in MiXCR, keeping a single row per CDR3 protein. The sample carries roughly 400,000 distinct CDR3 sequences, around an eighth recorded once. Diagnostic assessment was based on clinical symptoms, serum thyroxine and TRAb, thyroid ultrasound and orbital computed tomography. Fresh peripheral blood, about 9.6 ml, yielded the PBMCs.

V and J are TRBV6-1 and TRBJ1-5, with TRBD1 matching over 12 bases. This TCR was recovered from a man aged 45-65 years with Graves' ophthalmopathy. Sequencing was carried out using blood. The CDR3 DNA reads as TGTGCCAGCAGTCTGGGACAGGGGGCGAGTCAGCCCCAGCATTTT. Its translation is CASSLGQGASQPQHF.